The 5 T cell receptor beta chains given below trace back to one sample, sequenced in a study of blood T cells in healthy people across ages. A second PCR, run for about 7 to 11 cycles, used a sample-barcoded 5' primer plus a J-beta primer mix. TCRdb processed the 5' RACE reads anew with MiXCR; each CDR3 protein has one entry. The sample has approximately 800,000 distinct CDR3 sequences, 46% seen once. Input material: blood. The receptors come from an elderly man in good health.

V usage is TRBV6-6 and J usage is TRBJ2-7; tentative D call: TRBD2 (6 bases). Germline loops: CDR1 MNHNY, CDR2 SVGAGI (reference sequence). Between the trimmed V and J ends, which lost 0 bases and 1 base, there was a span of 13 bases. The CDR3 contains 16 residues. CDR3 nucleotides: TGTGCCAGCAGTTACTCCCCGGGGGAGCGTTCCTACGAGCAGTACTTC. Its protein is CASSYSPGERSYEQYF.

This clonotype was recorded at least ten times. This chain joins TRBV12-3 or TRBV12-4 and TRBJ2-2; D not certain. The CDR3 is 13 amino acids. Deletions cut 6 bases from V and 4 bases from J, with 9 bases between. CDR3: CASRPHSTGELFF. CDR3 DNA: TGTGCCAGCAGGCCGCATTCCACCGGGGAGCTGTTTTTT.

V gene TRBV27 combines with J gene TRBJ2-7; 9 nucleotides match TRBD1. Germline-derived CDR1 and CDR2 are MNHEY and SMNVEV (reference sequence). After removal of 5 bases from V and 2 bases from J, the junction contained 13 bases not matched to a gene. The CDR3 sequence is 17 residues long. This CDR3 reads CASSRVPPDRGPYEQYF. CDR3 sequence (DNA): TGTGCCAGCAGTCGAGTCCCTCCGGACAGGGGCCCCTACGAGCAGTACTTC.

V gene TRBV3-1 combines with J gene TRBJ2-3; D may be TRBD1 (6 bases). Germline V CDR1 and CDR2: LGHDT, YNNKEL (reference sequence). V was clipped by 1 base and J by 4 bases, with 9 bases between them. The CDR3 extends over 14 amino acids. The CDR3: CASSQARGSDTQYF. In DNA form, the CDR3 reads TGTGCCAGCAGCCAAGCCAGGGGATCAGATACGCAGTATTTT.

The chain joins TRBV28 to TRBJ1-2, with D tentatively TRBD1 (6 bases). The CDR3 has 16 residues. With 2 bases removed from V and 0 bases from J, the gap between germline ends came to 13 bases. The germline V gene encodes CDR1 MDHEN and CDR2 SYDVKM. The CDR3 loop is CASSLTEGGPNYGYTF. The CDR3 DNA follows: TGTGCCAGCAGTTTAACGGAAGGGGGACCTAACTATGGCTACACCTTC.